Following are 27 T cell receptor beta chains from one sample sequenced in a study of T-cell reconstitution after alpha-beta-depleted transplantation in children. Preparing the TCRbeta library involved the use of unique molecular identifiers. TCRdb reprocessed the PCR reads with MiXCR, giving one entry per CDR3 protein. The top ten clones hold 12% to 15% of a sample with around 600,000 distinct CDR3 sequences, about 21% of them seen once. The material was PBMCs, mostly from graft donor cells, obtained 360 days after TCRalphabeta/CD19-depleted stem cell transplant. These receptors originate from a boy in the first two years of life who had a stem cell transplant for acute myeloid leukemia, so the T cells may come from the graft donor.

This chain joins TRBV6-1 and TRBJ2-1, with 8 bases fitting TRBD2. The V gene's germline CDR1 is MNHNS and CDR2 SASEGT. Trimming removed 7 bases from V and 12 bases from J; junction bases left unmatched: 11. This CDR3 is 13 amino acids long. This CDR3 is CASTAGGSVGQFF. The CDR3, as DNA: TGTGCCAGCACGGCGGGGGGATCGGTAGGGCAGTTCTTC.

This clonotype was detected many times. The chain has TRBV9 and TRBJ2-1, with 7 bases that match TRBD1. CDR3 length equals 17 residues. V dropped 0 bases and J dropped 3; count of bases not matched to a gene: 9. Germline V gene data show CDR1 as SGDLS and CDR2 as YYNGEE. CDR3 in DNA: TGTGCCAGCAGCGTAGGTTTAGGGGGCCCGGTCTACAATGAGCAGTTCTTC. Its protein is CASSVGLGGPVYNEQFF.

The chain uses TRBV25-1 and TRBJ1-1; D remains unclear. CDR1 is MGHDK, CDR2 SYGVNS, per germline. The CDR3 extends over 15 amino acids. Trimming took off 1 base at V and 2 bases at J, with 11 bases between the two ends. The CDR3 reads CASSESARPNTEAFF. CDR3 coding DNA: TGTGCCAGCAGTGAATCAGCAAGACCTAACACTGAAGCTTTCTTT.

This clonotype has ten or more counts. The rearrangement joins TRBV6-5 to TRBJ2-5; D gene uncertain. The V end was cut by 2 bases, the J end by 5 bases, with 12 bases between. This CDR3 has 14 residues. The germline CDR1 and CDR2 sequences are MNHEY and SVGAGI. This chain's CDR3 is CASSYGDGRETQYF. The CDR3 DNA sequence: TGTGCCAGCAGTTACGGAGACGGCAGGGAGACCCAGTACTTC.

V usage is TRBV4-1 and J usage is TRBJ1-6, with D unresolved. V was trimmed by 0 bases and J by 0 bases, leaving 21 bases between them. This CDR3 spans 21 amino acids. Germline V gene sequence: CDR1 MGHRA, CDR2 YSYEKL. DNA for the CDR3: TGCGCCAGCAGCCAAGATGGTTTGAGTTTTCCGACAAGCTCCTATAATTCACCCCTCCACTTT. Amino acid sequence: CASSQDGLSFPTSSYNSPLHF.

Only a few counts were recorded for this clonotype. The V call is TRBV7-9, the J call TRBJ2-1, with D possibly being TRBD2 (7 bases). Trimming took off 6 bases at V and 9 bases at J, with 15 bases between the two ends. The CDR3 sequence is 13 residues long. Germline CDR1 is SEHNR and CDR2 is FQNEAQ (reference sequence). The CDR3 region is CASRQGGAGEQFF. The CDR3 nucleotides are TGTGCCAGCAGGCAAGGGGGGGCCGGTGAGCAGTTCTTC.

V usage is TRBV20-1 and J usage is TRBJ1-2; TRBD1 is a possible D gene (6 bases). Germline assignment: CDR1 DFQATT and CDR2 SNEGSKA (reference sequence). This CDR3 has 14 amino acids. Trimming left V 1 base short and J 5 bases short, with 14 bases between. The CDR3 DNA sequence: TGCAGTGCTAGAGGCGGCCGGCAGGGGTATGGCTACACCTTC. It yields the protein CSARGGRQGYGYTF.

The chain is built from TRBV3-1 and TRBJ2-7, with D perhaps TRBD1 (6 bases). The germline gives CDR1 LGHDT, CDR2 YNNKEL (reference sequence). V shed 3 bases and J shed 1 base, with 19 bases lying between them. The CDR3 length is 17 residues. The CDR3: CASSQGALRVRSYEQYF. The CDR3, as DNA: TGTGCCAGCAGCCAGGGGGCCCTCCGGGTGCGTTCCTACGAGCAGTACTTC.

This chain links TRBV20-1 with TRBJ1-5; D is unclear. CDR1 is DFQATT and CDR2 is SNEGSKA in the germline V gene (reference sequence). The CDR3 contains 13 residues. V lost 3 bases and J 3 bases, leaving 9 bases between the germline ends. In DNA form, the CDR3 reads TGCAGTGCTAGGAACAGACACAATCAGCCCCAGCATTTT. Residues: CSARNRHNQPQHF.

On this clonotype itself: A much larger clone differs from this one at a single base, so this may be a read error. This chain connects TRBV20-1 to TRBJ2-1; the D gene could be TRBD1 or TRBD2 (6 bases each). This CDR3 comprises 17 residues. Germline V gene lookup returns CDR1 DFQATT and CDR2 SNEGSKA (reference sequence). CDR3 loop: CCARPTTRGGGYNEQFF. The DNA for the CDR3 is TGCTGTGCTAGACCAACAACTAGAGGAGGGGGCTACAATGAGCAGTTCTTC.

In regard to this clonotype: Sequence at one end of the junction differs from germline and may be a read error. The chain carries TRBV6-5 and TRBJ1-1; unclear D gene. Germline-derived CDR1 and CDR2 are MNHEY and SVGAGI. CDR3 length equals 13 residues. CDR3 nucleotides: TGTGCCAGCAGTTACCTCACGAACACTGAAGCTCTCTTT. Protein product: CASSYLTNTEALF.

The sample holds many counts of this clonotype. The V gene is TRBV12-3 or TRBV12-4, the J gene TRBJ2-3; possibly TRBD2 for D (6 bases). The CDR3 is made up of 16 amino acids. Trimming took 5 bases from V and 0 from J, leaving 15 bases between them. CDR3 in DNA: TGTGCCAGCAGTCCCCCTCAAGCGGGTAGCACAGATACGCAGTATTTT. As protein: CASSPPQAGSTDTQYF.

This clonotype was recorded a few times. V is TRBV20-1 and J is TRBJ1-2, with D possibly TRBD1 on 5 matching bases. Trimming left V 5 bases short and J 6 bases short, with 19 bases between. Germline values: CDR1 DFQATT, CDR2 SNEGSKA (reference sequence). CDR3 length equals 14 residues. The CDR3 DNA reads TGCAGTGCTCCTCCCGGGGCGGATATTGATGGCTACACCTTC. As protein: CSAPPGADIDGYTF.

V gene TRBV12-3 or TRBV12-4 combines with J gene TRBJ2-5; D is unresolved. CDR3 size: 13 residues. V dropped 5 bases and J dropped 5 bases, with 12 bases sitting between them. For the CDR3, the DNA is TGTGCCAGCAGTCCACAAGCTTGGGAGACCCAGTACTTC. Translated, it gives CASSPQAWETQYF.

This sequence joins TRBV12-3 or TRBV12-4 and TRBJ2-2; possible D gene TRBD1, 5 bases. The CDR3 loop spans 12 amino acids. V shed 6 bases and J shed 7 bases, with 9 bases lying between them. The CDR3 reads CASRIRDGELFF. CDR3 DNA: TGTGCCAGCAGGATCAGGGACGGGGAGCTGTTTTTT.

The chain recombines TRBV4-1 with TRBJ2-1, with D uncertain. V was cut by 0 bases and J by 6 bases, with 15 bases left in between. Per germline, CDR1 MGHRA and CDR2 YSYEKL. The CDR3 sequence is 16 residues long. The CDR3 coding sequence is TGCGCCAGCAGCCAAGAAAGTCCAACGGTAGGCAATGAGCAGTTCTTC. It translates to CASSQESPTVGNEQFF.

This rearrangement joins TRBV15 to TRBJ1-5; D remains unclear. From germline, CDR1 is LNHNV and CDR2 YYDKDF (reference sequence). The V gene lost 5 bases and the J gene lost 4 bases, with 6 bases spanning the gap. The CDR3 has 12 amino acids. CDR3 sequence: CATSGINQPQHF. The CDR3 nucleotides are TGTGCCACCAGCGGCATTAATCAGCCCCAGCATTTT. The variable domain in full, completed from reference TRBV15 and TRBJ1-5, reads DAMVIQNPRYQVTQFGKPVTLSCSQTLNHNVMYWYQQKSSQAPKLLFHYYDKDFNNEADTPDNFQSRRPNTSFCFLDIRSPGLGDTAMYLCATSGINQPQHFGDGTRLSIL.

This clonotype has a count of ten or more. The chain has TRBV29-1 and TRBJ2-2, with a possible D match to TRBD2 (6 bases). This CDR3 spans 13 amino acids. Looked up from germline, CDR1 is SQVTM and CDR2 is ANQGSEA. The CDR3 is CTPGDASTGELFF. The CDR3 nucleotides read TGCACCCCGGGGGACGCGAGCACCGGGGAGCTGTTTTTT.

Here the CDR3 reads CASSHELYTVDYGYTF. The CDR3 DNA is TGTGCCAGCAGCCACGAATTATATACAGTAGACTATGGCTACACCTTC. The chain combines TRBV12-3 or TRBV12-4 with TRBJ1-2; D call uncertain. This CDR3 is built from 16 residues. V lost 6 bases and J lost 3, with 20 bases in between.

The chain uses TRBV28 and TRBJ1-4, with D possibly being TRBD1 (5 bases). The CDR3 is 17 residues long. Trimming pared 6 bases from V and 5 bases from J, leaving 22 bases between. CDR1 and CDR2 from the germline V gene are MDHEN and SYDVKM. Written as DNA, the CDR3 is TGTGCCAGCAGATACGGGCTCCTCGGTGGGGGGAATGAAAAACTGTTTTTT. Amino acid sequence: CASRYGLLGGGNEKLFF.

This clonotype was detected only a few times. The chain links TRBV7-8 to TRBJ2-1; a weak D match, TRBD1 (5 bases). Trimming cost V 5 bases and J 4 bases, with 12 bases left between them. The CDR3 has 14 amino acids. Germline lookup yields CDR1 SGHVS and CDR2 FQNEAQ. The CDR3 coding sequence is TGTGCCAGCAGCCTGTTCTCAGGGTACAATGAGCAGTTCTTC. Translation: CASSLFSGYNEQFF.

This clonotype was seen many times. The V and J genes are TRBV20-1 and TRBJ2-7; D gene unclear. This CDR3 region has 15 residues. From germline, CDR1 is DFQATT and CDR2 SNEGSKA (reference sequence). Trimming stripped 1 base from V and 3 bases from J, with 16 bases between. The DNA for the CDR3 is TGCAGTGCTAGAGGGCAAGGCCTGAACCTCTACGAGCAGTACTTC. Protein: CSARGQGLNLYEQYF.

This clonotype showed up many times. The gene calls are TRBV11-2 and TRBJ2-5; 11 nucleotides line up with TRBD2. J was trimmed by 2 bases and V by 3 bases; bases with no gene match: 5. From germline, CDR1 is SGHAT and CDR2 FQNNGV. CDR3 length: 16 residues. The CDR3 here is CASSLTSGALQETQYF. Here the CDR3 DNA reads TGTGCCAGCAGCTTGACTAGCGGGGCACTGCAAGAGACCCAGTACTTC.

This clonotype was counted at least ten times. The chain couples TRBV5-1 to TRBJ2-7; D gene ambiguous. Trimming cost V 4 bases and J 5 bases, with 13 bases left between them. Germline CDR1 is SGHRS and CDR2 is YFSETQ. The CDR3 totals 13 residues. The CDR3 sequence is CASSPQVWDEQYF. Written as DNA, the CDR3 is TGCGCCAGCAGCCCTCAAGTCTGGGACGAGCAGTACTTC.

The rearrangement links TRBV28 to TRBJ2-4, with D possibly TRBD1 on 5 matching bases. V shed 7 bases and J shed 0 bases, with 13 bases lying between them. Germline-derived CDR1 and CDR2 are MDHEN and SYDVKM. The CDR3 is 15 amino acids. The CDR3 loop reads CASTVGQLAKNIQYF. The DNA of the CDR3 is TGTGCCAGCACCGTTGGACAACTAGCCAAAAACATTCAGTACTTC. Together with reference TRBV28 and TRBJ2-4, the CDR3 gives the full variable domain: DVKVTQSSRYLVKRTGEKVFLECVQDMDHENMFWYRQDPGLGLRLIYFSYDVKMKEKGDIPEGYSVSREKKERFSLILESASTNQTSMYLCASTVGQLAKNIQYFGAGTRLSVL.

The chain has TRBV4-3 and TRBJ2-7, with D possibly TRBD2 on 6 matching bases. The CDR3 is 16 residues long. CDR1 is LGHNA and CDR2 is YSLEER in the germline V gene. The V end was cut by 0 bases, the J end by 2 bases, with 14 bases between. CDR3 in amino acids: CASSQDWEVGPYEQYF. DNA of the CDR3: TGCGCCAGCAGCCAAGATTGGGAGGTCGGCCCCTACGAGCAGTACTTC.

This clonotype has ten or more counts. This chain connects TRBV5-5 to TRBJ1-1; 7 bases are shared with TRBD1. The CDR3 runs 15 residues. The germline V gene has CDR1 SGHKS and CDR2 YYEKEE (reference sequence). J lost 6 bases, V lost 0 bases, and 8 bases had no gene match. The CDR3 DNA sequence: TGTGCCAGCAGCTTGGCGAGGGGGCGAGGGTCTGAAGCTTTCTTT. It is translated as CASSLARGRGSEAFF.